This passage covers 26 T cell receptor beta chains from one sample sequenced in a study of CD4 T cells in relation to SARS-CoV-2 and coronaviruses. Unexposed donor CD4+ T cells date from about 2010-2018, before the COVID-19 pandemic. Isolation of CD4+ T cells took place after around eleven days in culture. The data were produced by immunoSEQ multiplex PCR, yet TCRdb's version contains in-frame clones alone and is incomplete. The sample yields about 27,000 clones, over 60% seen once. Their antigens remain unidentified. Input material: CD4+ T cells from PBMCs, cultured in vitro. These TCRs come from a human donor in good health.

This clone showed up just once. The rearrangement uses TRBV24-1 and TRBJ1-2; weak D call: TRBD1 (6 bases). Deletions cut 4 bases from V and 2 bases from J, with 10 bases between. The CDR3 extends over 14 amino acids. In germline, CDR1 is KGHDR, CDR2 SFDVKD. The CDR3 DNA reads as TGTGCCACCAGTGACGACGGACAGAACTATGGCTACACCTTC. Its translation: CATSDDGQNYGYTF.

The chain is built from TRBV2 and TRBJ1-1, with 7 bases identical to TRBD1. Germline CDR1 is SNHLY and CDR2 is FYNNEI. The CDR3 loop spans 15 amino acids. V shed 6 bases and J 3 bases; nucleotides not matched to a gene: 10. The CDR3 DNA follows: TGTGCCAGCAGAATAGAGAGACAGGGAGACACTGAAGCTTTCTTT. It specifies CASRIERQGDTEAFF.

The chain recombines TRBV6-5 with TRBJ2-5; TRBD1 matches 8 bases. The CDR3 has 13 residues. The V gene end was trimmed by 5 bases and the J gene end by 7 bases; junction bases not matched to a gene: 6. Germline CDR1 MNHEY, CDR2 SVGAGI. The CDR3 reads CASSQQGDATQYF. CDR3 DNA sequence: TGTGCCAGCAGTCAACAGGGGGATGCGACCCAGTACTTC.

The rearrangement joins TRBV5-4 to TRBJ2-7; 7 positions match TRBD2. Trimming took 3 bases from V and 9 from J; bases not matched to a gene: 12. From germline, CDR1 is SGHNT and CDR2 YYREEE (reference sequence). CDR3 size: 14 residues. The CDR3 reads CASSSLGRELRQYF. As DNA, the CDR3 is TGTGCCAGCAGCTCTCTAGGGCGGGAGTTACGGCAGTACTTC.

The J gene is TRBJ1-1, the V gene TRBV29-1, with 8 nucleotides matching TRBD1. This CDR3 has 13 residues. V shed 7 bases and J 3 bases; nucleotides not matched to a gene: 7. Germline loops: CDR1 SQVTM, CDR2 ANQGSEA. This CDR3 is CSAKTTGDTEAFF. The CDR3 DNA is TGCAGCGCTAAAACGACAGGGGACACTGAAGCTTTCTTT. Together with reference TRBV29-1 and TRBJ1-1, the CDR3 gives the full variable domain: SAVISQKPSRDICQRGTSLTIQCQVDSQVTMMFWYRQQPGQSLTLIATANQGSEATYESGFVIDKFPISRPNLTFSTLTVSNMSPEDSSIYLCSAKTTGDTEAFFGQGTRLTVV.

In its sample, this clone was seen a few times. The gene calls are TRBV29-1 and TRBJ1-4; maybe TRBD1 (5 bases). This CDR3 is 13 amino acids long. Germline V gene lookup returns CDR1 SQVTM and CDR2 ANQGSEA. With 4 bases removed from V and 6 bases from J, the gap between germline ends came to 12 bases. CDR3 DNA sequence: TGCAGCGTTGGACAGTTTCAAGATGAAAAACTGTTTTTT. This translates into CSVGQFQDEKLFF.

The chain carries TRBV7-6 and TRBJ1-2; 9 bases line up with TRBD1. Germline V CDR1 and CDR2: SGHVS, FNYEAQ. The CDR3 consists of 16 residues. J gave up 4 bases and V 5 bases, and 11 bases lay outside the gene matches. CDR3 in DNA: TGTGCCAGCAGCCCTCGGGACAGGGTCCAGGCCTATGGCTACACCTTC. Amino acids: CASSPRDRVQAYGYTF. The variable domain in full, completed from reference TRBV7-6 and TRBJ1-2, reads GAGVSQSPRYKVTKRGQDVALRCDPISGHVSLYWYRQALGQGPEFLTYFNYEAQQDKSGLPNDRFSAERPEGSISTLTIQRTEQRDSAMYRCASSPRDRVQAYGYTFGSGTRLTVV.

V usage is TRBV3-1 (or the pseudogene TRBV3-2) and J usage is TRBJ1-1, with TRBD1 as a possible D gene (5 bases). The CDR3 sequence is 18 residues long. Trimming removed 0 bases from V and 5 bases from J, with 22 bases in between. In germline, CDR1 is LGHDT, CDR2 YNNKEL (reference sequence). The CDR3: CASSQDREHLRGLTEAFF. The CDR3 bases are TGTGCCAGCAGCCAAGACAGGGAGCACCTTCGGGGGTTGACTGAAGCTTTCTTT.

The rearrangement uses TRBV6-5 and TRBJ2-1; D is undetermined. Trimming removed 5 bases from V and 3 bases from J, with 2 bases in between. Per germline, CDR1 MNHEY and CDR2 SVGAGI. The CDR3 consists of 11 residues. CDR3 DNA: TGTGCCAGCAGTCGCTACAATGAGCAGTTCTTC. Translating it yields CASSRYNEQFF.

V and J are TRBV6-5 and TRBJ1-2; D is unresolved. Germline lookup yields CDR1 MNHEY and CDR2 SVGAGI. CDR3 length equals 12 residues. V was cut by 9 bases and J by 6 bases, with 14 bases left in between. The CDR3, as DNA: TGTGCCAGTGGGTGGTTGCGGGATGGCTACACCTTC. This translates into CASGWLRDGYTF.

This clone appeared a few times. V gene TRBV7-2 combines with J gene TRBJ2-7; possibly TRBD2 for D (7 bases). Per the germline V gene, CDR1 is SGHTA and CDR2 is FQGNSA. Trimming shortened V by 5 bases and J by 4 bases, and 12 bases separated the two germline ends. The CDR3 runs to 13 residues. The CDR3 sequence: CASSPGGLYEQYF. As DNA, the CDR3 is TGTGCCAGCAGCCCGGGGGGCTTATACGAGCAGTACTTC.

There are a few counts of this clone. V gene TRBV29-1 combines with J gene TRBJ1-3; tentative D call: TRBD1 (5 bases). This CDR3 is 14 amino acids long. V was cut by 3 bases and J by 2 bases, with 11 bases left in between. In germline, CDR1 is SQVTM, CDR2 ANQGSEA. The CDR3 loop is CSVDGGNTGNTIYF. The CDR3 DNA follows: TGCAGCGTTGACGGGGGGAATACTGGAAACACCATATATTTT.

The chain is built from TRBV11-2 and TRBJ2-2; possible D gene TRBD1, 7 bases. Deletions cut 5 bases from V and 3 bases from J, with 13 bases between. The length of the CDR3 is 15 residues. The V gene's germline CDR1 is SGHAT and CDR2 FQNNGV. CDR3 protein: CASSRGGGHTGELFF. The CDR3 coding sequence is TGTGCCAGCAGCCGAGGAGGGGGCCACACCGGGGAGCTGTTTTTT.

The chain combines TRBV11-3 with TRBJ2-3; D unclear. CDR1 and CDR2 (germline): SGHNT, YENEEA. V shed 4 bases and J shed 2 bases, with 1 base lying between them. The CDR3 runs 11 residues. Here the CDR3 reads CASSSTDTQYF. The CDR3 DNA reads TGTGCCAGCAGCTCCACAGATACGCAGTATTTT.

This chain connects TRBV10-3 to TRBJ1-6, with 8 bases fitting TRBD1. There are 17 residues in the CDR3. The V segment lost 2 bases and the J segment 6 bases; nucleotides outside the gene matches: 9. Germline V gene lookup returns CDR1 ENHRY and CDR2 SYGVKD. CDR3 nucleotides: TGTGCCATCAGTGAGAAGTGGACAGGGCCTTTTAATTCACCCCTCCACTTT. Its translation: CAISEKWTGPFNSPLHF.

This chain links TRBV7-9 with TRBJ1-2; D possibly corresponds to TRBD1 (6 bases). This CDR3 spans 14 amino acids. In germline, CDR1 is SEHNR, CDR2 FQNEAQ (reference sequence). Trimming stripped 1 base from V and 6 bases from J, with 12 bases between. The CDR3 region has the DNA TGTGCCAGCAGCTTAGACGTCAGGGGACATGGCTACACCTTC. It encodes CASSLDVRGHGYTF.

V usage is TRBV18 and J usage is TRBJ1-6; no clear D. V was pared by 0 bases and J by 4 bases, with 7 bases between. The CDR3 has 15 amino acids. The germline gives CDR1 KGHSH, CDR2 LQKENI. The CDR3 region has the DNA TGTGCCAGCTCACCACCGTCCACGTATAATTCACCCCTCCACTTT. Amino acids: CASSPPSTYNSPLHF.

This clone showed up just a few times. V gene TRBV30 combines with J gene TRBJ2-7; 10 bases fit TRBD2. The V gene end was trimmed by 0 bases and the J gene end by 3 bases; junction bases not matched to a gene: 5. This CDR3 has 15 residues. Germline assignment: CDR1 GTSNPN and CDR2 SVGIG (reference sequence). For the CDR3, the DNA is TGTGCCTGGAGTGTACGGTCTAGCGGGAGCTACGAGCAGTACTTC. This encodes CAWSVRSSGSYEQYF. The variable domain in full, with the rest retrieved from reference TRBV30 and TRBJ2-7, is SQTIHQWPATLVQPVGSPLSLECTVEGTSNPNLYWYRQAAGRGLQLLFYSVGIGQISSEVPQNLSASRPQDRQFILSSKKLLLSDSGFYLCAWSVRSSGSYEQYFGPGTRLTVT.

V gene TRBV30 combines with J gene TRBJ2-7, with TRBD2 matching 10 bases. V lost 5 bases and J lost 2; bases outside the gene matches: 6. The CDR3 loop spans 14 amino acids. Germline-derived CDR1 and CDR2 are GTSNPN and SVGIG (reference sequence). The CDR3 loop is CAWQRGGAPYEQYF. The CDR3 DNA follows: TGTGCCTGGCAGCGGGGGGGGGCTCCCTACGAGCAGTACTTC. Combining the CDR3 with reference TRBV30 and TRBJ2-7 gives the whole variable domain SQTIHQWPATLVQPVGSPLSLECTVEGTSNPNLYWYRQAAGRGLQLLFYSVGIGQISSEVPQNLSASRPQDRQFILSSKKLLLSDSGFYLCAWQRGGAPYEQYFGPGTRLTVT.

This chain's CDR3 is CASSQVAAYEQYF. Here the CDR3 DNA reads TGCGCCAGCAGCCAAGTGGCAGCCTACGAGCAGTACTTC. The rearrangement joins TRBV4-1 to TRBJ2-7; D unclear. From germline, CDR1 is MGHRA and CDR2 YSYEKL. V lost 1 base to trimming and J lost 2 bases, with 6 bases between them. The CDR3 is made up of 13 amino acids.

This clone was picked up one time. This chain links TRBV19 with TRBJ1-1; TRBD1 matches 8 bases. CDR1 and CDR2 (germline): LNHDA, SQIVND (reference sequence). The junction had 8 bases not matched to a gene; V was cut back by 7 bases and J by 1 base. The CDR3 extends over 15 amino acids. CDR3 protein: CASITGQDKNTEAFF. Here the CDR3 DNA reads TGTGCCAGTATCACGGGACAGGACAAGAACACTGAAGCTTTCTTT.

The CDR3 DNA is TGTGCCAGCAGTGACGGGACAGCCAGCTCCTACGAGCAGTACTTC. Protein sequence: CASSDGTASSYEQYF. This rearrangement joins TRBV6-1 to TRBJ2-7; 7 nucleotides agree with TRBD1. With 3 bases clipped from V and 0 bases from J, the junction kept 5 bases outside the gene matches. This CDR3 contains 15 residues. Per germline, CDR1 MNHNS and CDR2 SASEGT.

CDR3 sequence: CAQSGTGWEQYF. CDR3 nucleotides: TGTGCTCAGTCCGGGACGGGGTGGGAGCAGTACTTC. The chain has TRBV30 and TRBJ2-7; D is tentatively TRBD1 or TRBD2 (5 bases each). The germline gives CDR1 GTSNPN, CDR2 SVGIG (reference sequence). The CDR3 sequence is 12 residues long.

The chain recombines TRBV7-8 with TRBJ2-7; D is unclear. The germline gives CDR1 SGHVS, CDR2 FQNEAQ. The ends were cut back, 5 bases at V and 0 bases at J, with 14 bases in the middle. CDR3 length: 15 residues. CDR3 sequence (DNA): TGTGCCAGCAGCGCCCGGACGGGTAGCTCCTACGAGCAGTACTTC. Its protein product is CASSARTGSSYEQYF.

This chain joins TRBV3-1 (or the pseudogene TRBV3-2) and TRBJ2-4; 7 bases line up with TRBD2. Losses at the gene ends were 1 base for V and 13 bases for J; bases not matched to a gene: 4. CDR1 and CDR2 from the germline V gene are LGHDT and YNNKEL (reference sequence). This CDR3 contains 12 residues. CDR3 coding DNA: TGTGCCAGCAGCCAAGCTAGCGGCGCCCAGTACTTC. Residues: CASSQASGAQYF.

The CDR3 protein is CASSYAASGANVLTF. The CDR3 nucleotides are TGTGCCAGCAGTTACGCGGCCTCTGGGGCCAACGTCCTGACTTTC. The V call is TRBV6-5, the J call TRBJ2-6, with unresolved D. Trimming took 2 bases from V and 0 from J, leaving 5 bases between them. From germline, CDR1 is MNHEY and CDR2 SVGAGI. There are 15 residues in the CDR3.